Listed here are 10 T cell receptor beta chains from one sample, sequenced in a study of blood T cell repertoires in COVID-19. Sequencing used immunoSEQ multiplex PCR; TCRdb keeps in-frame clones, though not all of them. The data show 100,000 to 150,000 clones, 87% seen once. Sequenced input: peripheral blood. Source of these receptors: a human donor in a cohort sampled during active COVID-19.

This clone occurred once. The chain uses TRBV7-9 and TRBJ1-6; TRBD1 matches 10 bases. The CDR3 totals 15 residues. With 6 bases clipped from V and 8 bases from J, the junction kept 7 bases outside the gene matches. Per germline, CDR1 SEHNR and CDR2 FQNEAQ (reference sequence). As DNA, the CDR3 is TGTGCCAGCAGGGAGACCGGGACAGGGGATTCACCCCTCCACTTT. Its translation is CASRETGTGDSPLHF.

This chain uses TRBV3-1 (or the pseudogene TRBV3-2) with TRBJ2-3; 8 bases are shared with TRBD2. V lost 0 bases and J lost 7; bases outside the gene matches: 6. Per germline, CDR1 LGHDT and CDR2 YNNKEL (reference sequence). The CDR3 is made up of 15 amino acids. The CDR3 protein is CASSQDGVAGHTQYF. The CDR3 DNA reads as TGTGCCAGCAGCCAAGATGGGGTAGCGGGGCATACGCAGTATTTT.

The genes are TRBV5-4 and TRBJ2-5; 7 bases fit TRBD2. Germline-derived CDR1 and CDR2 are SGHNT and YYREEE (reference sequence). V shed 0 bases and J 5 bases; nucleotides not matched to a gene: 7. CDR3 length: 15 amino acids. CDR3 sequence reads: CASSLVVGAGETQYF. The CDR3 DNA reads as TGTGCCAGCAGCTTGGTGGTGGGAGCGGGGGAGACCCAGTACTTC.

The CDR3 DNA reads TGTGCCAGCAGCCCGGCGGTGGGGCAGGTCATCGGGGAGCTGTTTTTT. Translated, it gives CASSPAVGQVIGELFF. This chain connects TRBV11-3 to TRBJ2-2, with a tentative D call TRBD1 (5 bases). The V gene lost 5 bases and the J gene lost 7 bases, with 20 bases spanning the gap. Germline CDR1 is SGHNT and CDR2 is YENEEA. This CDR3 has 16 amino acids.

The chain combines TRBV3-1 (or the pseudogene TRBV3-2) with TRBJ2-7; D possibly corresponds to TRBD1 (5 bases). Germline V gives CDR1 LGHDT, CDR2 YNNKEL (reference sequence). Trimming shortened V by 5 bases and J by 9 bases, and 14 bases separated the two germline ends. The CDR3 loop spans 12 amino acids. The CDR3 is CASSSGDRGQYF. As DNA, the CDR3 is TGTGCCAGCAGCTCAGGAGATAGGGGGCAGTACTTC.

The chain has TRBV28 and TRBJ1-1; D might be TRBD1 (5 bases). Trimming took off 5 bases at V and 1 base at J, with 14 bases between the two ends. The germline gives CDR1 MDHEN, CDR2 SYDVKM. The CDR3 spans 15 residues. The CDR3 loop reads CASSVTGGRNTEAFF. Here the CDR3 DNA reads TGTGCCAGCAGTGTAACGGGGGGGAGGAACACTGAAGCTTTCTTT.

The V call is TRBV19, the J call TRBJ1-5; 7 bases agree with TRBD1. The CDR3 sequence is 17 residues long. The J segment lost 0 bases and the V segment lost 3 bases, leaving 8 bases of the junction unmatched. CDR1 is LNHDA and CDR2 is SQIVND in the germline V gene (reference sequence). The CDR3 DNA is TGTGCCAGTAGTATTTCCGGGACAGTCATTAGCAATCAGCCCCAGCATTTT. Protein: CASSISGTVISNQPQHF.

The chain links TRBV11-2 to TRBJ2-1, with D possibly matching TRBD2 (6 bases). Germline V gives CDR1 SGHAT, CDR2 FQNNGV. This CDR3 is 17 amino acids long. V was clipped by 5 bases and J by 2 bases, with 19 bases between them. The CDR3 sequence: CASSLRGSGGPYNEQFF. CDR3 in DNA: TGTGCCAGCAGCCTCCGTGGTAGCGGAGGACCCTACAATGAGCAGTTCTTC.

This chain connects TRBV19 to TRBJ2-1; 8 nucleotides agree with TRBD2. Per the germline V gene, CDR1 is LNHDA and CDR2 is SQIVND (reference sequence). The CDR3 loop spans 15 amino acids. V gave up 5 bases and J gave up 5 bases; unmatched junction bases: 8. The CDR3 spells CASSGTRGGHNEQFF. CDR3 nucleotide sequence: TGTGCCAGTAGTGGGACTCGGGGGGGACACAATGAGCAGTTCTTC.

CDR3 nucleotides: TGTGCCAGCAGCGACAGGGGACTCTACGAGCAGTACTTC. Protein product: CASSDRGLYEQYF. The V and J genes are TRBV6-5 and TRBJ2-7; 8 bases agree with TRBD1. CDR1 is MNHEY and CDR2 is SVGAGI in the germline V gene. The ends lost 6 bases at V and 3 bases at J; junction bases unmatched: 4. The CDR3 totals 13 residues.